These 20 T cell receptor beta chains came from one sample sequenced in a study of T cell responses to AZD1222 COVID-19 vaccine. Data came from immunoSEQ multiplex PCR; TCRdb stores just in-frame clones and leaves some out. Of roughly 96,000 clones listed, about 90% are singletons. The sequenced sample was peripheral blood, obtained on day 0 of AZD1222 vaccination. The receptors were gathered from an adult in good health.

V usage is TRBV12-3 or TRBV12-4 and J usage is TRBJ2-3; no firm D call. The CDR3 extends over 13 amino acids. V was clipped by 7 bases and J by 3 bases, with 11 bases between them. The CDR3 is CASISWGTDTQYF. The CDR3 nucleotides read TGTGCCAGCATCTCCTGGGGAACAGATACGCAGTATTTT.

The gene calls are TRBV7-2 and TRBJ2-7; the D gene is possibly TRBD2 (7 bases). Per the germline V gene, CDR1 is SGHTA and CDR2 is FQGNSA. The CDR3 extends over 14 amino acids. Trimming stripped 4 bases from V and 5 bases from J, with 15 bases between. The CDR3 DNA reads TGTGCCAGCAGCTCCACCGGAGGGGGGGACGAGCAGTACTTC. This translates into CASSSTGGGDEQYF.

The chain has TRBV7-6 and TRBJ2-2; either TRBD1 or TRBD2 may supply D (5 bases each). CDR1 is SGHVS and CDR2 is FNYEAQ in the germline V gene. CDR3 length: 16 residues. Trimming left V 1 base short and J 4 bases short, with 13 bases between. CDR3 protein: CASSLEGPHGTGELFF. In DNA form, the CDR3 reads TGTGCCAGCAGCTTAGAGGGACCCCACGGCACCGGGGAGCTGTTTTTT.

This sequence joins TRBV28 and TRBJ2-5; 10 nucleotides line up with TRBD2. This CDR3 is 18 amino acids long. Germline V lookup: CDR1 MDHEN, CDR2 SYDVKM. With V trimmed by 4 bases and J by 0 bases, 11 bases remained unmatched. The CDR3 DNA is TGTGCCAGCAGTTCCCTCCTAGGACTAGCGGAGTACCAAGAGACCCAGTACTTC. Protein product: CASSSLLGLAEYQETQYF.

In this sample, this clone turned up once. Sequence at one end of the junction differs from germline and may be a read error. V usage is TRBV7-7 and J usage is TRBJ2-1; either TRBD1 or TRBD2 may supply D (6 bases each). Looked up from germline, CDR1 is SSHAT and CDR2 is FNYEAQ (reference sequence). The CDR3 covers 16 residues. The CDR3 is CASSLGGSGAGNEQFF. The CDR3 nucleotides read TGTGCTAGCAGCTTAGGGGGTAGCGGAGCAGGAAATGAGCAGTTCTTC.

The V and J genes are TRBV6-6 and TRBJ2-7, with a tentative D call TRBD1 (6 bases). With 6 bases removed from V and 12 bases from J, the gap between germline ends came to 18 bases. This CDR3 is 12 amino acids long. CDR1 MNHNY and CDR2 SVGAGI come from the germline V gene (reference sequence). CDR3: CASSRGTPGGYF. The CDR3 coding sequence is TGTGCCAGCAGCAGAGGGACACCCGGCGGGTACTTC.

This chain uses TRBV28 with TRBJ1-5, with TRBD1 as a possible D gene (5 bases). There are 15 residues in the CDR3. Trimming took 3 bases from V and 6 from J, leaving 15 bases between them. Per the germline V gene, CDR1 is MDHEN and CDR2 is SYDVKM. The CDR3 here is CASSLGRGVGQPQHF. The CDR3 DNA reads TGTGCCAGCAGTTTGGGGAGGGGCGTAGGTCAGCCCCAGCATTTT.

In this sample, this clone turned up a few times. The rearrangement links TRBV5-1 to TRBJ2-1, with 12 positions matching TRBD2. The CDR3 contains 18 residues. Germline V gene sequence: CDR1 SGHRS, CDR2 YFSETQ. The V segment lost 3 bases and the J segment 4 bases; nucleotides outside the gene matches: 11. Here the CDR3 DNA reads TGCGCCAGCAGCTCCACTAGCGGGGGGAGTATGGGATACAATGAGCAGTTCTTC. Its translation is CASSSTSGGSMGYNEQFF. Full variable domain (rest looked up from reference TRBV5-1 and TRBJ2-1): KAGVTQTPRYLIKTRGQQVTLSCSPISGHRSVSWYQQTPGQGLQFLFEYFSETQRNKGNFPGRFSGRQFSNSRSEMNVSTLELGDSALYLCASSSTSGGSMGYNEQFFGPGTRLTVL.

This chain links TRBV7-9 with TRBJ1-1, with 7 bases fitting TRBD1. The V and J ends lost 4 bases and 0 bases, in that order; junction bases with no gene match: 8. CDR3 length equals 16 residues. The germline V gene encodes CDR1 SEHNR and CDR2 FQNEAQ (reference sequence). The CDR3 sequence: CASSSLKGAMNTEAFF. CDR3 in DNA: TGTGCCAGCAGCTCACTAAAGGGGGCCATGAACACTGAAGCTTTCTTT.

The genes are TRBV5-6 and TRBJ2-5; D is unclear. Trimming stripped 3 bases from V and 2 bases from J, with 11 bases between. The germline V gene encodes CDR1 SGHDT and CDR2 YYEEEE. This CDR3 has 14 residues. As DNA, the CDR3 is TGTGCCAGCAGCTATTTGGCAGTACAAGAGACCCAGTACTTC. Translating it yields CASSYLAVQETQYF.

In its sample, this clone was seen once. The chain couples TRBV19 to TRBJ2-1; 7 nucleotides agree with TRBD2. V shed 1 base, J shed 6 bases, and the junction held 6 bases outside the gene matches. The germline CDR1 and CDR2 sequences are LNHDA and SQIVND (reference sequence). The CDR3 runs 15 residues. CDR3 coding DNA: TGTGCCAGTAGTATAGTCCTAGCGGAGGGCAATGAGCAGTTCTTC. Translation: CASSIVLAEGNEQFF.

The chain joins TRBV28 to TRBJ2-1, with TRBD1 matching 8 bases. The CDR3 is 15 residues long. Trimming took 6 bases from V and 2 from J; bases not matched to a gene: 6. Germline CDR1 is MDHEN and CDR2 is SYDVKM. CDR3 protein: CASSTGTGAYNEQFF. CDR3 in DNA: TGTGCCAGCAGCACCGGGACAGGAGCCTACAATGAGCAGTTCTTC.

The V gene is TRBV4-3, the J gene TRBJ2-2; the D call may be TRBD1 or TRBD2 (5 bases each). CDR1 and CDR2 (germline): LGHNA, YSLEER. This CDR3 region has 13 residues. Trimming removed 2 bases at V and 6 bases at J, with 7 bases between. The CDR3 loop is CASSQPGPGELFF. The CDR3, as DNA: TGCGCCAGCAGCCAACCGGGGCCCGGGGAGCTGTTTTTT.

The chain uses TRBV2 and TRBJ1-5; 7 nucleotides match TRBD1. The junction had 5 bases not matched to a gene; V was cut back by 8 bases and J by 1 base. The CDR3 sequence is 14 residues long. Germline values: CDR1 SNHLY, CDR2 FYNNEI. The CDR3: CASRQGGSNQPQHF. In DNA, the CDR3 is TGTGCCAGCCGACAGGGTGGAAGCAATCAGCCCCAGCATTTT.

The rearrangement uses TRBV5-1 and TRBJ2-7; tentatively, D is TRBD1 (5 bases). CDR3 length: 14 amino acids. The V end lost 0 bases, the J end lost 5 bases, and 12 bases lay between the germline ends. Germline lookup yields CDR1 SGHRS and CDR2 YFSETQ. As DNA, the CDR3 is TGCGCCAGCAGCTTGGCCGCAGGGCTGAACGAGCAGTACTTC. Residues: CASSLAAGLNEQYF. The variable domain in full, with the rest retrieved from reference TRBV5-1 and TRBJ2-7, is KAGVTQTPRYLIKTRGQQVTLSCSPISGHRSVSWYQQTPGQGLQFLFEYFSETQRNKGNFPGRFSGRQFSNSRSEMNVSTLELGDSALYLCASSLAAGLNEQYFGPGTRLTVT.

The rearrangement joins TRBV5-4 to TRBJ2-7; the D gene is possibly TRBD2 (6 bases). CDR3 length: 15 residues. Trimming shortened V by 1 base and J by 1 base, and 12 bases separated the two germline ends. From germline, CDR1 is SGHNT and CDR2 YYREEE (reference sequence). CDR3 coding DNA: TGTGCCAGCAGCTTGACCCCCAGCGGGTCCTACGAGCAGTACTTC. Protein sequence: CASSLTPSGSYEQYF.

The V gene is TRBV24-1, the J gene TRBJ1-5, with D possibly being TRBD1 (5 bases). The V and J ends lost 5 bases and 5 bases respectively, with 12 bases between them. This CDR3 is 14 amino acids long. CDR1 and CDR2 from the germline V gene are KGHDR and SFDVKD. This CDR3 reads CATSAGGGDQPQHF. CDR3 bases: TGTGCCACCAGTGCGGGGGGGGGAGATCAGCCCCAGCATTTT.

V and J are TRBV4-3 and TRBJ2-7, with D unclear. The CDR3 loop spans 15 amino acids. Germline CDR1 LGHNA, CDR2 YSLEER. Trimming pared 1 base from V and 5 bases from J, leaving 15 bases between. CDR3: CASSQVGVPGHEQYF. The CDR3 bases are TGCGCCAGCAGCCAAGTTGGGGTACCAGGTCACGAGCAGTACTTC.

V and J are TRBV6-2 or TRBV6-3 and TRBJ1-2; D is uncertain. The V end lost 0 bases, the J end lost 4 bases, and 9 bases lay between the germline ends. CDR3 size: 14 residues. Germline V gene data show CDR1 as MNHEY and CDR2 as SVGEGT. For the CDR3, the DNA is TGTGCCAGCAGTTACTCGTCCCGGACCTATGGCTACACCTTC. Translating gives CASSYSSRTYGYTF.

The rearrangement links TRBV7-9 to TRBJ2-3; TRBD1 or TRBD2 may be the D gene (5 bases each). The CDR3 extends over 15 amino acids. Between the trimmed V and J ends, which lost 4 bases and 1 base, there was a span of 12 bases. Germline loops: CDR1 SEHNR, CDR2 FQNEAQ (reference sequence). The CDR3 region has the DNA TGTGCCAGCAGCTCGTGGGGGACGGGCACAGATACGCAGTATTTT. This gives the protein CASSSWGTGTDTQYF.